The T cell receptor beta chain described here comes from a study of tissue T cells after allogeneic stem cell transplantation. Libraries were prepared by immunoSEQ multiplex PCR; TCRdb keeps only in-frame clonotypes and omits some of them. The sample consists of roughly 4,700 clones, 32% of them appearing once. Points on this clone: The antigen is not known. Gene names refer to mouse genes. The sequence runs out 1 residue before the end of the CDR3; the remainder is reconstructed from the germline J gene.

Deletions cut 3 bases from V and 5 bases from J, with 10 bases between. The germline V gene has CDR1 SNHLY and CDR2 FYNGKV (reference sequence). The CDR3 runs 14 residues. As to time point: mouse harvest day 14 after allogeneic transplant. The graft held 10^6 splenic CD5+ T cells and 10^7 T-cell-depleted bone marrow cells. Mice had MHC-mismatched B6 into BALB/c GVHD, sampled day 7 or 14. Whole-study results and caveats: Sampling depth was limited, and the cohort was small and clinically varied.

Sequencing was done on a sample of skin. The chain is built from TRBV3 and TRBJ1-4; the D gene is possibly TRBD1 (5 bases). The sequence derives from a female BALB/c mouse given C57BL/6 T cells with graft-versus-host disease after an allogeneic hematopoietic cell transplant. CDR3 loop: CASSLRGSNERLFF. The CDR3 bases that were read are TGTGCCAGCAGCTTGAGGGGAAGTAACGAAAGATTATTT.